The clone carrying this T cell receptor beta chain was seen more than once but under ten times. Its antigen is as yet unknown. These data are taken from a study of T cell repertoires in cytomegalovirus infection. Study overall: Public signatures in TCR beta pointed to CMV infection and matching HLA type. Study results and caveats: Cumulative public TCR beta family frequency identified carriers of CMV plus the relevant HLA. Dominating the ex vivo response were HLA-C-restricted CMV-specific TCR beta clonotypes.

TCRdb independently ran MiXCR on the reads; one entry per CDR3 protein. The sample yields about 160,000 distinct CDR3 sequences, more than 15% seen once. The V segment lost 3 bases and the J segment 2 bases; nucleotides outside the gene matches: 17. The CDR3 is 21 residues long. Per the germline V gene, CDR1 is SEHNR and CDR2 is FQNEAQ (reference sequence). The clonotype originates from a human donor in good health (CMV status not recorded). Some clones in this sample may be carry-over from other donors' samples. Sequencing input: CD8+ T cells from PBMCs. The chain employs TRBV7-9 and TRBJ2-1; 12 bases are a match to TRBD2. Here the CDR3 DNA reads TGTGCCAGCAGCTTCGACCTCTCCGGGACTAGCGGGTACGGGGCCTACAATGAGCAGTTCTTC. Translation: CASSFDLSGTSGYGAYNEQFF. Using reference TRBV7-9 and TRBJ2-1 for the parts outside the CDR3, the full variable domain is DTGVSQNPRHKITKRGQNVTFRCDPISEHNRLYWYRQTLGQGPEFLTYFQNEAQLEKSRLLSDRFSAERPKGSFSTLEIQRTEQGDSAMYLCASSFDLSGTSGYGAYNEQFFGPGTRLTVL.